This TCR beta chain was obtained from a study of T cells in Graves' hyperthyroidism and ophthalmopathy. TCR beta CDR3 regions were amplified from RNA. First-round RT-PCR with HTBI primers amplified the TCR CDR3 region. MiXCR was run by TCRdb on the multiplex PCR reads, yielding one entry per CDR3 protein. The sample lists about 520,000 distinct CDR3 sequences; around 24% were seen once. Investigators excluded patients with uncontrolled infection, other autoimmune disease, pregnancy or lactation. For the diagnoses, clinical symptoms, serum thyroxine and TRAb, thyroid ultrasound and orbital computed tomography were used. Concerning this clonotype: Its antigen is not identified.

Losses at the gene ends were 10 bases for V and 4 bases for J; bases not matched to a gene: 11. Looked up from germline, CDR1 is MDHEN and CDR2 is SYDVKM. CDR3 length equals 14 residues. Findings and limits, study-wide: Most thyroid clonotypes that were expanded above 0.001 also turned up in blood. The model made its ophthalmopathy prediction, and onset followed a median roughly six months later.

Sequencing was carried out using blood. The source of this sequence is a woman aged 25 to 45 with Graves' ophthalmopathy. The V call is TRBV28, the J call TRBJ2-5, with 8 bases that match TRBD2. This CDR3 reads CAIRRSGRVETQYF. In nucleotides, the CDR3 is TGTGCCATTCGACGGTCCGGGAGGGTAGAGACCCAGTACTTC. Filled out from reference TRBV28 and TRBJ2-5, the complete variable domain reads DVKVTQSSRYLVKRTGEKVFLECVQDMDHENMFWYRQDPGLGLRLIYFSYDVKMKEKGDIPEGYSVSREKKERFSLILESASTNQTSMYLCAIRRSGRVETQYFGPGTRLLVL.